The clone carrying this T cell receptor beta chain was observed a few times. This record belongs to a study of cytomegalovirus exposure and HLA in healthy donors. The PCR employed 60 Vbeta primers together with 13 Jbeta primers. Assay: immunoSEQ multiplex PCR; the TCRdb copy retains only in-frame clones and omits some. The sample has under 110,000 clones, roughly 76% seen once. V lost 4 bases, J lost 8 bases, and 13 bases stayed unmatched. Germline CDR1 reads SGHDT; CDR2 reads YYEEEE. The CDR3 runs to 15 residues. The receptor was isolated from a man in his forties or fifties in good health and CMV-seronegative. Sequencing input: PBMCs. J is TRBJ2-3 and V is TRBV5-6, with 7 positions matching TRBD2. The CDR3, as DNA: TGTGCCAGCAGCCCCTGGGAGGGGAGGAGGTTTACGCAGTATTTT. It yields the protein CASSPWEGRRFTQYF.